These T cell receptor beta chains were read from a single sample in a study of blood T cell repertoires in COVID-19. Libraries were prepared by immunoSEQ multiplex PCR; TCRdb keeps only in-frame clonotypes and omits some of them. The data hold tens of thousands of clones, with around 80% observed a single time. The sequenced sample consisted of peripheral blood. The receptors shown here come from a man older than 75 with active or convalescent COVID-19. Each CDR3 is given with its conserved first and last residue. D genes are given only for firm matches. Only some rows state a clone size, as once, few, many or a class for expanded clones.

d_call	v_call	clone_size	j_call	cdr3_aa	cdr3_nt
-	TRBV19	few	TRBJ2-1	CASNPGQSYNEQFF	TGTGCCAGTAACCCAGGACAGAGTTACAATGAGCAGTTCTTC
TRBD2	TRBV5-1	-	TRBJ2-4	CASSLERGTQYF	TGCGCCAGCAGCTTGGAGCGGGGCACTCAGTACTTC
TRBD2	TRBV5-1	-	TRBJ2-5	CASSPGLAGGGETQYF	TGCGCCAGCAGCCCGGGACTAGCGGGGGGCGGGGAGACCCAGTACTTC
TRBD1	TRBV9	once	TRBJ2-3	CASSLPEGASTDTQYF	TGTGCCAGCAGCCTCCCTGAGGGGGCCTCCACAGATACGCAGTATTTT
-	TRBV19	-	TRBJ1-2	CATAGTRTNYGYTF	TGTGCCACGGCCGGGACTCGAACAAACTATGGCTACACCTTC
-	TRBV19	-	TRBJ2-7	CASSTKDSIDEQYF	TGTGCCAGTAGTACGAAGGACAGTATCGACGAGCAGTACTTC
TRBD1	TRBV15	-	TRBJ2-5	CATSRDRGPETQYF	TGTGCCACCAGCAGAGACAGGGGGCCAGAGACCCAGTACTTC
TRBD1	TRBV6-2/TRBV6-3	-	TRBJ1-3	CASSPTGTGERNSGNTIYF	TGTGCCAGCAGTCCCACCGGGACAGGGGAACGAAACTCTGGAAACACCATATATTTT
-	TRBV12-3/TRBV12-4	-	TRBJ2-2	CASSFIASGELFF	TGTGCCAGCAGTTTCATAGCTTCCGGGGAGCTGTTTTTT
-	TRBV28	-	TRBJ2-3	CASRVAPDTQYF	TGTGCCAGCAGGGTGGCACCAGATACGCAGTATTTT
TRBD1	TRBV5-4	-	TRBJ1-4	CASSLEGAEKLFF	TGTGCCAGCAGCTTGGAGGGGGCGGAAAAACTGTTTTTT
TRBD1	TRBV10-3	-	TRBJ1-5	CAISDLGQGSGQPQHF	TGTGCCATCAGTGACTTGGGACAGGGGAGTGGTCAGCCCCAGCATTTT
-	TRBV4-3	few	TRBJ2-1	CASSPTTKSSYNEQFF	TGCGCCAGCAGCCCGACTACCAAGAGCTCCTACAATGAGCAGTTCTTC
-	TRBV30	once	TRBJ1-2	CAWSVTGSFDGYTF	TGTGCCTGGAGTGTGACAGGATCCTTTGACGGCTACACCTTC
-	TRBV27	-	TRBJ2-7	CASKDRWGPYEQYF	TGTGCCAGCAAAGACAGGTGGGGTCCCTACGAGCAGTACTTC
-	TRBV6-5	-	TRBJ2-3	CASSYSNMGSTQYF	TGTGCCAGCAGTTACTCGAATATGGGGAGTACGCAGTATTTT
-	TRBV28	-	TRBJ1-3	CASSHYNSGNTIYF	TGTGCCAGCAGCCACTACAACTCTGGAAACACCATATATTTT
-	TRBV7-9	-	TRBJ1-4	CASSFSGNEKLFF	TGTGCCAGCAGCTTTTCGGGGAATGAAAAACTGTTTTTT
TRBD1	TRBV7-9	-	TRBJ2-7	CASSRRQGTYEQYF	TGTGCCAGCAGCCGGAGACAGGGTACCTACGAGCAGTACTTC
-	TRBV10-3	-	TRBJ1-2	CAISGASSGVGGYTF	TGTGCCATCAGTGGCGCCTCCTCCGGGGTTGGTGGCTACACCTTC
-	TRBV6-1	-	TRBJ2-3	CASSEWASGTDTQYF	TGTGCCAGCAGTGAGTGGGCTAGCGGCACAGATACGCAGTATTTT
TRBD2	TRBV19	-	TRBJ2-3	CASATGGSPSDTQYF	TGTGCCAGTGCAACGGGGGGTTCGCCCTCCGATACGCAGTATTTT
-	TRBV29-1	-	TRBJ2-1	CSIPPRPQNYNEQFF	TGCAGCATTCCCCCCCGCCCGCAGAATTACAATGAGCAGTTCTTC
TRBD1	TRBV6-1	-	TRBJ2-6	CASSEIQGSSGANVLTF	TGTGCCAGCAGCGAAATACAGGGGAGCTCTGGGGCCAACGTCCTGACTTTC
-	TRBV28	-	TRBJ2-3	CASSPRGYTDTQYF	TGTGCCAGCAGTCCCCGGGGTTACACAGATACGCAGTATTTT
-	TRBV2	-	TRBJ2-1	CASIDNTGNEQFF	TGTGCCAGCATAGACAACACCGGCAATGAGCAGTTCTTC
-	TRBV5-6	-	TRBJ1-5	CASSLGATDDQPQHF	TGTGCCAGCAGCTTGGGAGCGACAGACGATCAGCCCCAGCATTTT
-	TRBV30	-	TRBJ1-3	CAWSVGHSSSGNTIYF	TGTGCCTGGAGTGTTGGACACTCGAGCTCTGGAAACACCATATATTTT
-	TRBV7-9	-	TRBJ2-5	CASSPDDRIQETQYF	TGTGCCAGCAGCCCTGATGACAGGATTCAAGAGACCCAGTACTTC
-	TRBV6-5	once	TRBJ1-2	CASRQGLGANYGYTF	TGTGCCAGCAGACAAGGACTGGGAGCTAACTATGGCTACACCTTC
-	TRBV6-2/TRBV6-3	-	TRBJ2-5	CASSYYGGQETQYF	TGTGCCAGCAGTTACTACGGGGGCCAAGAGACCCAGTACTTC
-	TRBV19	-	TRBJ1-5	CASSGIINQPQHF	TGTGCCAGTAGCGGTATTATAAATCAGCCCCAGCATTTT
-	TRBV14	-	TRBJ2-1	CASSQDLRGQFF	TGTGCCAGCAGCCAAGATCTGCGGGGGCAGTTCTTC
TRBD2	TRBV9	-	TRBJ2-1	CASSAGLDSYNEQFF	TGTGCCAGCAGCGCGGGACTAGATTCCTACAATGAGCAGTTCTTC
TRBD2	TRBV9	-	TRBJ2-7	CASSEGLAGGYEQYF	TGTGCCAGCAGCGAGGGACTAGCGGGAGGGTATGAGCAGTACTTC
TRBD1	TRBV6-5	-	TRBJ1-5	CASSRTGANQPQHF	TGTGCCAGCAGTCGGACAGGGGCCAATCAGCCCCAGCATTTT
TRBD1	TRBV10-3	-	TRBJ1-1	CAKDREKNTEAFF	TGTGCCAAGGACAGGGAAAAGAACACTGAAGCTTTCTTT
-	TRBV5-1	-	TRBJ1-1	CASSKALGMGSTEAFF	TGCGCCAGCAGCAAAGCCCTAGGGATGGGGAGCACTGAAGCTTTCTTT
-	TRBV18	-	TRBJ1-5	CASSPSQGSSNQPQHF	TGTGCCAGCTCACCATCCCAGGGGTCTAGCAATCAGCCCCAGCATTTT
-	TRBV19	once	TRBJ1-5	CASSITGAQPQHF	TGTGCCAGTAGTATTACTGGGGCGCAGCCCCAGCATTTT
-	TRBV18	few	TRBJ1-2	CASSPPLQPQAYGYTF	TGTGCCAGCTCACCACCGTTGCAACCACAGGCTTATGGCTACACCTTC
-	TRBV30	-	TRBJ2-1	CAWSVPTGSSYNEQFF	TGTGCCTGGAGTGTCCCCACAGGGAGCTCCTACAATGAGCAGTTCTTC